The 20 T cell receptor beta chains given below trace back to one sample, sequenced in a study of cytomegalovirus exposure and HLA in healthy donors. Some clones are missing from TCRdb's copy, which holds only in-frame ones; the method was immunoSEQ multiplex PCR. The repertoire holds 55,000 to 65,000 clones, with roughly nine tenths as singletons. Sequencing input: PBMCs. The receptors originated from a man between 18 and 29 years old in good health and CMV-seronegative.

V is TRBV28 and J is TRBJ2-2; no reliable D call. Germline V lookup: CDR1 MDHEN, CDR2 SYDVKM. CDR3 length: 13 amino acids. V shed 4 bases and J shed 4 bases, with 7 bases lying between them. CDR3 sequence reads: CASSSFSTGELFF. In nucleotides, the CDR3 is TGTGCCAGCAGTTCCTTTTCCACCGGGGAGCTGTTTTTT. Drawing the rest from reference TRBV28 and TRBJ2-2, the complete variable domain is DVKVTQSSRYLVKRTGEKVFLECVQDMDHENMFWYRQDPGLGLRLIYFSYDVKMKEKGDIPEGYSVSREKKERFSLILESASTNQTSMYLCASSSFSTGELFFGEGSRLTVL.

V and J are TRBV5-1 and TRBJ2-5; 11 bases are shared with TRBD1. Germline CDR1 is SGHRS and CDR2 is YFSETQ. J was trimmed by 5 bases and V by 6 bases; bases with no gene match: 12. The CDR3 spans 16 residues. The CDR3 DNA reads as TGCGCCAGCACCCCCTCCCGGACAGGGGGCACGGAGACCCAGTACTTC. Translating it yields CASTPSRTGGTETQYF.

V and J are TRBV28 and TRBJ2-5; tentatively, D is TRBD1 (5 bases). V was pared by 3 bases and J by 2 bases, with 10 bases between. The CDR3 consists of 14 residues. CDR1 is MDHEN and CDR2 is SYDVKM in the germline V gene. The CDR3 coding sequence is TGTGCCAGCAGTTTCAGACAGACACAAGAGACCCAGTACTTC. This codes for CASSFRQTQETQYF.

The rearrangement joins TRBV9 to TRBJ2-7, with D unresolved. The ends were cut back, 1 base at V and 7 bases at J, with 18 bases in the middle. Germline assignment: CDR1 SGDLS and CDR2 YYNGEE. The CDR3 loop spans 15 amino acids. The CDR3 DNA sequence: TGTGCCAGCAGCGTAATTTCGGGTGCGAGGCGGGAGCAGTACTTC. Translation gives CASSVISGARREQYF.

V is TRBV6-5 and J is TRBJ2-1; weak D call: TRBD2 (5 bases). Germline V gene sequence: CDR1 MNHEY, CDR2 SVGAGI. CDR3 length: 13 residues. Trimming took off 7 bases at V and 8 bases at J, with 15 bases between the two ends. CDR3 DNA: TGTGCCAGCACCAGGACTCCTGTAGATGAGCAGTTCTTC. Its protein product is CASTRTPVDEQFF.

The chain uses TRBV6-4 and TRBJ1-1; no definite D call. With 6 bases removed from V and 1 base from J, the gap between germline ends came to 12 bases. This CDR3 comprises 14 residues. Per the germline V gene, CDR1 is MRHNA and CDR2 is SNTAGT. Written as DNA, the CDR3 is TGTGCCAGCAGCGAAACTAGTGAGAACACTGAAGCTTTCTTT. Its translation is CASSETSENTEAFF.

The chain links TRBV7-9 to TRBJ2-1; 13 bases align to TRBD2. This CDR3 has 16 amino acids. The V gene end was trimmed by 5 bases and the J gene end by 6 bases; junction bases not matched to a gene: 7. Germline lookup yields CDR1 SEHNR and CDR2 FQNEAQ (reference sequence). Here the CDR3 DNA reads TGTGCCAGCAGCCCTCGGACTAGCGGGAGCCCCAATGAGCAGTTCTTC. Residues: CASSPRTSGSPNEQFF.

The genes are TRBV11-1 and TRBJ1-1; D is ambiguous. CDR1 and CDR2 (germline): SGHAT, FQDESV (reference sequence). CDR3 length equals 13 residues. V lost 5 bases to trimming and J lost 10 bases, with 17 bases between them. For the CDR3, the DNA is TGTGCCAGCAGCCCCGGATTCCGGGAAGGAGCTTTCTTT. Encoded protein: CASSPGFREGAFF.

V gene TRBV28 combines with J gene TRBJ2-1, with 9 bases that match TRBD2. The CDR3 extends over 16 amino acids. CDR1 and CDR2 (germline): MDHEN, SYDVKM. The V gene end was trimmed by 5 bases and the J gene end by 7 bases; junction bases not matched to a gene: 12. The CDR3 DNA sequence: TGTGCCAGCAGTAGTAAGGGACTAGCTAGGCCAAATGAGCAGTTCTTC. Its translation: CASSSKGLARPNEQFF.

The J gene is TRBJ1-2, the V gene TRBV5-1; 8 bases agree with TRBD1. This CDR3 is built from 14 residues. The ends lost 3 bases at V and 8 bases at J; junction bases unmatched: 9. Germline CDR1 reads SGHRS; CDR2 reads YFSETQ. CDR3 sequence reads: CASSSGQVEGGYTF. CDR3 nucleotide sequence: TGCGCCAGCAGCTCGGGACAGGTGGAGGGGGGCTACACCTTC. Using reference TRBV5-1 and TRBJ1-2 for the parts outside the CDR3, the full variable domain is KAGVTQTPRYLIKTRGQQVTLSCSPISGHRSVSWYQQTPGQGLQFLFEYFSETQRNKGNFPGRFSGRQFSNSRSEMNVSTLELGDSALYLCASSSGQVEGGYTFGSGTRLTVV.

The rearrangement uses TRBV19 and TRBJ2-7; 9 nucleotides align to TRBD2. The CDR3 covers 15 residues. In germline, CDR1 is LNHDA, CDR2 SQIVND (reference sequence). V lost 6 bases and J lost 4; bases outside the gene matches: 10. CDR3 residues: CASRTVAGDDYEQYF. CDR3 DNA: TGTGCCAGTAGGACAGTAGCGGGAGACGATTACGAGCAGTACTTC.

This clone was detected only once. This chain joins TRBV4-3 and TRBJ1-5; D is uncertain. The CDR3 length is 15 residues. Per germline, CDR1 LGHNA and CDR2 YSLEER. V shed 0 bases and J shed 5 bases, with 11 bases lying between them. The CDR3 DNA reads TGCGCCAGCAGCCAAGATCGGGAAAGGGATCAGCCCCAGCATTTT. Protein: CASSQDRERDQPQHF.

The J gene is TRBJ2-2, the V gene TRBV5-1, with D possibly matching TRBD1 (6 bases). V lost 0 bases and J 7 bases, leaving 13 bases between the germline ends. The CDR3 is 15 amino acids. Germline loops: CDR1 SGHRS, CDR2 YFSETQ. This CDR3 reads CASSLDQGSGGELFF. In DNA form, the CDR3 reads TGCGCCAGCAGCTTGGATCAGGGGTCTGGCGGGGAGCTGTTTTTT.

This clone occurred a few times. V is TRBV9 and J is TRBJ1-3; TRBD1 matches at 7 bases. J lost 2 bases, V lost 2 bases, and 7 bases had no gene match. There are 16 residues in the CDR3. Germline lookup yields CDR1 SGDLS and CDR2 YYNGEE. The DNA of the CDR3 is TGTGCCAGCAGCGTCTTTGACAGGGCTGCTGGAAACACCATATATTTT. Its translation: CASSVFDRAAGNTIYF.

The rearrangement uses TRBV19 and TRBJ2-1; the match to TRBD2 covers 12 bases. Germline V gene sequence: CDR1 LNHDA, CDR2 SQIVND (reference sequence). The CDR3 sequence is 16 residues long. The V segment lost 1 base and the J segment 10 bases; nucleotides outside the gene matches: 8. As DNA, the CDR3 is TGTGCCAGTAGTATAGCTAGCGGGAGGGCAAATGGGGAGCAGTTCTTC. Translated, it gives CASSIASGRANGEQFF.

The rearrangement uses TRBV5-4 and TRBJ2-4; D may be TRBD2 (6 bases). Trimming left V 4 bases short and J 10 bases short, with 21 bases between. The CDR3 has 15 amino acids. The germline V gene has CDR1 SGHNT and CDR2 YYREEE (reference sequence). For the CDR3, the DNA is TGTGCCAGCAGCAATGCTCCGGGAGCTTGGGCTATTCAGTACTTC. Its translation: CASSNAPGAWAIQYF.

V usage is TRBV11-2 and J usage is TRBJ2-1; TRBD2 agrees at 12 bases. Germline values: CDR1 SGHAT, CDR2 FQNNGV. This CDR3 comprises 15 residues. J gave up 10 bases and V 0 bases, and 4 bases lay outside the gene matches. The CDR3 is CASSLDPGTSGEQFF. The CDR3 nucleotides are TGTGCCAGCAGCTTAGATCCCGGGACTAGCGGGGAGCAGTTCTTC.

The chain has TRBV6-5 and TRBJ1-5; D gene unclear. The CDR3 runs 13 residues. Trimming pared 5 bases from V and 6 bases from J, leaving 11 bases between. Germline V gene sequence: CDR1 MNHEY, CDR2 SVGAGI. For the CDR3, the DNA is TGTGCCAGCAGTGAAGGACTTCGTCAGCCCCAGCATTTT. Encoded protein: CASSEGLRQPQHF.

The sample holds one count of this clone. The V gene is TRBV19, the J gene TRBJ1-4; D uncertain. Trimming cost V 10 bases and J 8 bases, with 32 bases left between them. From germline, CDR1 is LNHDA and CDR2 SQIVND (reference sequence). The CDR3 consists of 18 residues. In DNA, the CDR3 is TGTGCCACCCGCCCGAACCGCCCGGAGGGCAGAACCAGGGAAAAACTGTTTTTT. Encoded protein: CATRPNRPEGRTREKLFF. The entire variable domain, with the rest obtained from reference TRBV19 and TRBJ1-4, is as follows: DGGITQSPKYLFRKEGQNVTLSCEQNLNHDAMYWYRQDPGQGLRLIYYSQIVNDFQKGDIAEGYSVSREKKESFPLTVTSAQKNPTAFYLCATRPNRPEGRTREKLFFGSGTQLSVL.

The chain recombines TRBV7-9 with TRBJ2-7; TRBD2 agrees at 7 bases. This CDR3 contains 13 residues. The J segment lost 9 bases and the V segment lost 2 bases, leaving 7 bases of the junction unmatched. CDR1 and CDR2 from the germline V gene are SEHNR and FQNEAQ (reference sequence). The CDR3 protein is CASSLRGDGGQYF. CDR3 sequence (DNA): TGTGCCAGCAGCTTACGGGGGGATGGGGGGCAGTACTTC. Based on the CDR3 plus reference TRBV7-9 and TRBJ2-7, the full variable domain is DTGVSQNPRHKITKRGQNVTFRCDPISEHNRLYWYRQTLGQGPEFLTYFQNEAQLEKSRLLSDRFSAERPKGSFSTLEIQRTEQGDSAMYLCASSLRGDGGQYFGPGTRLTVT.